This T cell receptor (beta chain) came from a study of Graves' ophthalmopathy and Graves' hyperthyroidism. Findings of the study overall: This model predicted ophthalmopathy progression (sensitivity 60% to 71%, specificity about 73%).

This clonotype appeared many times. The target antigen is unknown. The authors amplified TCR beta CDR3 regions, and they did so from RNA transcripts for repertoire sequencing. Second-round multiplex PCR came after first-round RT-PCR with HTBI primers. Using its own MiXCR run on the multiplex PCR reads, TCRdb lists one record per CDR3 protein. The data show about 380,000 distinct CDR3 sequences, approximately 15% seen once. CDR3 length equals 17 residues. Losses at the gene ends were 6 bases for V and 1 base for J; bases not matched to a gene: 14. Looked up from germline, CDR1 is MNHEY and CDR2 is SMNVEV (reference sequence). Patients newly diagnosed with hyperthyroidism, under 2 months' duration, were aged 18 to 65, the study reports. Diagnosis used clinical symptoms, serum thyroxine, TRAb, thyroid ultrasound and orbital computed tomography. PBMCs stemmed from approximately 10 ml of fresh peripheral blood.

This receptor was identified in a woman in her late teens or twenties with stable Graves' hyperthyroidism. Specimen: peripheral blood. V is TRBV27 and J is TRBJ2-5; 7 bases match TRBD1. CDR3 region: CASSGNRQGPFQETQYF. The CDR3 bases are TGTGCCAGCAGCGGGAACCGACAGGGACCCTTCCAAGAGACCCAGTACTTC.